This TCR beta chain originates from a study of T cells in Graves' hyperthyroidism and ophthalmopathy. This CDR3 region has 19 residues. The ends lost 6 bases at V and 10 bases at J; junction bases unmatched: 26. From germline, CDR1 is DFQATT and CDR2 SNEGSKA (reference sequence). Uncontrolled infection, other autoimmune disease, pregnancy or lactation barred patients from enrollment. PBMCs stemmed from around 9.3 ml fresh peripheral blood. RNA transcripts yielded amplified TCR beta CDR3 regions. With the HTBI primer set, the TCR CDR3 went through a first round of RT-PCR. From the multiplex PCR reads, TCRdb called clonotypes with MiXCR, one entry per CDR3 protein. The profile shows about 640,000 distinct CDR3 sequences, about 15% of them singletons. Study findings and constraints: Before onset, by a median of approximately 6.8 months, the model predicted ophthalmopathy. Expanded thyroid clonotypes (above 0.001) were mostly also found in blood.

This clonotype was counted at least ten times. Its antigen is still unknown. The sample comprised blood. This chain uses TRBV20-1 with TRBJ2-1; 11 bases match TRBD1. The source of this sequence is a woman aged 50 to 60 with Graves' ophthalmopathy. CDR3 in DNA: TGCAGTGCCACCTTAGGACAGGGGGCAAGCGGGAAAGGCCAATGGGAGCAGTTCTTC. Its protein product is CSATLGQGASGKGQWEQFF.